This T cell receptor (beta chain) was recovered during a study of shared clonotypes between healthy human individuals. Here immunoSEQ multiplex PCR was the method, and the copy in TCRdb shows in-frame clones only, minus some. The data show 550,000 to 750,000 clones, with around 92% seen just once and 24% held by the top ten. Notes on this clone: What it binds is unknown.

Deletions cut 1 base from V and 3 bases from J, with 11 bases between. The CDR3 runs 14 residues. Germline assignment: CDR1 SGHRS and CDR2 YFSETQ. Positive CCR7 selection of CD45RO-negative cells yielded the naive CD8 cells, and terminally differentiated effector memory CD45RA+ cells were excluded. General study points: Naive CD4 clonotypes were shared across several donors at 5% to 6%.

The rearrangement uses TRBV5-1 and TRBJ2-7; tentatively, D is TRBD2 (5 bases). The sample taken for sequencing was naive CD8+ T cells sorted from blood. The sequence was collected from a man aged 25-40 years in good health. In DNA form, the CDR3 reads TGCGCCAGCAGCTTGCTAGCCTCCATCTACGAGCAGTACTTC. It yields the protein CASSLLASIYEQYF.